These 23 T cell receptor beta chains share one sample of origin, sequenced in a study of human T cells and chemical hapten exposure. Noted time point: patch test 1, 2 weeks after DPC sensitization. Documented treatment: therapeutic diphenylcyclopropenone sensitization with weekly scalp DPC. TCRdb re-called the RACE reads through MiXCR, storing one row per CDR3 protein. The sample shows approximately 110,000 distinct CDR3 sequences, approximately 11% of them seen only once. The sequencing used whole blood, collected in connection with sensitization to the hapten diphenylcyclopropenone (DPC). Every receptor here comes from a woman in her forties with alopecia areata. Some clones in this sample may be carry-over from other donors' samples.

The J gene is TRBJ2-3, the V gene TRBV24-1; D may correspond to TRBD1 or TRBD2 (5 bases each). V lost 6 bases, J lost 5 bases, and 17 bases lay in between. There are 15 residues in the CDR3. The germline gives CDR1 KGHDR, CDR2 SFDVKD. In DNA form, the CDR3 reads TGTGCCACCAGTAAACCGGAGGCAGGGCAAGATACGCAGTATTTT. Translated, it gives CATSKPEAGQDTQYF.

This clonotype was observed at least ten times. This sequence joins TRBV18 and TRBJ2-6; 8 bases agree with TRBD1. CDR1 and CDR2 (germline): KGHSH, LQKENI. V lost 4 bases to trimming and J lost 0 bases; unmatched junction nucleotides: 2. The CDR3 has 16 residues. The CDR3 nucleotides read TGTGCCAGCTCACGACAGGGGACCTCTGGGGCCAACGTCCTGACTTTC. Its translation: CASSRQGTSGANVLTF.

At least ten counts were recorded for this clonotype. The chain recombines TRBV6-5 with TRBJ2-7; D is perhaps TRBD2 (5 bases). The germline CDR1 and CDR2 sequences are MNHEY and SVGAGI. The CDR3 length is 12 residues. Trimming removed 5 bases at V and 7 bases at J, with 12 bases between. The CDR3 spells CASSPGTVEQYF. In DNA form, the CDR3 reads TGTGCCAGCAGTCCGGGAACTGTAGAGCAGTACTTC.

There are a few counts of this clonotype. The CDR3 DNA reads TGCGCCAGCAGCCAAGATTTGGGCAATGAGCAGTTCTTC. Translation gives CASSQDLGNEQFF. This chain links TRBV4-1 with TRBJ2-1, with D unclear. The CDR3 is 13 residues long. Deletions cut 0 bases from V and 6 bases from J, with 6 bases between. From germline, CDR1 is MGHRA and CDR2 YSYEKL.

This clonotype occurred many times. V gene TRBV11-2 combines with J gene TRBJ2-3; TRBD2 aligns across 8 bases. CDR3 size: 16 residues. CDR1 and CDR2 from the germline V gene are SGHAT and FQNNGV. V lost 1 base and J lost 4; bases outside the gene matches: 7. In DNA, the CDR3 is TGTGCCAGCAGCTTAGGGGTAGCGGGAAGGTCAGATACGCAGTATTTT. Translating gives CASSLGVAGRSDTQYF.

The chain has TRBV12-3 or TRBV12-4 and TRBJ1-1, with D perhaps TRBD1 (5 bases). Trimming stripped 4 bases from V and 7 bases from J, with 7 bases between. The CDR3 extends over 11 amino acids. The CDR3: CASSSGHEAFF. In DNA, the CDR3 is TGTGCCAGCAGTTCAGGACATGAAGCTTTCTTT.

This clonotype was found many times. The V and J genes are TRBV4-2 and TRBJ2-7, with 13 bases lining up with TRBD2. CDR1 LGHNA and CDR2 YNFKEQ come from the germline V gene. Trimming removed 0 bases from V and 4 bases from J; junction bases left unmatched: 6. The CDR3 runs 17 residues. CDR3 DNA sequence: TGTGCCAGCAGCCAAGATTCTCCGGGACTAGCGGGATACGAGCAGTACTTC. This translates into CASSQDSPGLAGYEQYF.

The chain joins TRBV4-3 to TRBJ1-1; 8 nucleotides match TRBD1. Losses at the gene ends were 4 bases for V and 7 bases for J; bases not matched to a gene: 5. This CDR3 has 13 residues. Looked up from germline, CDR1 is LGHNA and CDR2 is YSLEER. CDR3 sequence reads: CASSRTDRVEAFF. The CDR3, as DNA: TGCGCCAGCAGCCGGACGGACAGGGTTGAAGCTTTCTTT.

The sample holds a few counts of this clonotype. The chain has TRBV6-1 and TRBJ1-1; no clear D. The CDR3 length is 15 residues. CDR1 is MNHNS, CDR2 SASEGT, per germline. V was cut by 5 bases and J by 0 bases, with 13 bases left in between. The chain's CDR3 is CASSPPSTMNTEAFF. As DNA, the CDR3 is TGTGCCAGCAGTCCTCCCTCGACTATGAACACTGAAGCTTTCTTT.

This clonotype was counted a few times. V is TRBV18 and J is TRBJ1-1, with D possibly matching TRBD1 (6 bases). The CDR3 is made up of 14 amino acids. Trimming left V 8 bases short and J 0 bases short, with 13 bases between. Germline CDR1 reads KGHSH; CDR2 reads LQKENI. The chain's CDR3 is CASARGQLNTEAFF. CDR3 DNA: TGTGCCAGCGCCCGAGGACAGTTGAACACTGAAGCTTTCTTT.

This clonotype was counted between two and nine times. The V call is TRBV5-1, the J call TRBJ2-3; 10 bases are a match to TRBD2. J gave up 0 bases and V 4 bases, and 5 bases lay outside the gene matches. The CDR3 length is 16 residues. CDR1 SGHRS and CDR2 YFSETQ come from the germline V gene. DNA of the CDR3: TGCGCCAGCAGCCGCGGACTAGCGGAAAGCACAGATACGCAGTATTTT. Translation: CASSRGLAESTDTQYF. The full variable domain, with the rest looked up from reference TRBV5-1 and TRBJ2-3, is KAGVTQTPRYLIKTRGQQVTLSCSPISGHRSVSWYQQTPGQGLQFLFEYFSETQRNKGNFPGRFSGRQFSNSRSEMNVSTLELGDSALYLCASSRGLAESTDTQYFGPGTRLTVL.

The chain employs TRBV20-1 and TRBJ2-1, with TRBD2 matching 16 bases. The germline V gene encodes CDR1 DFQATT and CDR2 SNEGSKA (reference sequence). V lost 2 bases, J lost 6 bases, and 13 bases stayed unmatched. This CDR3 spans 19 amino acids. In nucleotides, the CDR3 is TGCAGTGCTAGAACCAATCCGGGACTAGCGGGAGGGAAAAGCAATGAGCAGTTCTTC. Protein sequence: CSARTNPGLAGGKSNEQFF.

This clonotype has a count of ten or more. V usage is TRBV18 and J usage is TRBJ1-5, with TRBD1 matching over 8 bases. Germline V CDR1 and CDR2: KGHSH, LQKENI. CDR3 length: 15 residues. The ends lost 1 base at V and 8 bases at J; junction bases unmatched: 7. In DNA form, the CDR3 reads TGTGCCAGCTCACCACTCTCAGGGGGCGGGGAGCCCCAGCATTTT. It specifies CASSPLSGGGEPQHF.

CDR3 DNA sequence: TGCAGTGCTTCCCGACTAGCGGGAGTCTACAATGAGCAGTTCTTC. It is translated as CSASRLAGVYNEQFF. The rearrangement links TRBV20-1 to TRBJ2-1; TRBD2 aligns across 12 bases. This CDR3 has 15 residues. Germline V gene lookup returns CDR1 DFQATT and CDR2 SNEGSKA (reference sequence). Trimming removed 5 bases from V and 3 bases from J; junction bases left unmatched: 5.

This clonotype turned up a few times. The chain has TRBV20-1 and TRBJ1-5, with D tentatively TRBD1 (5 bases). The V gene lost 4 bases and the J gene lost 0 bases, with 10 bases spanning the gap. The germline gives CDR1 DFQATT, CDR2 SNEGSKA (reference sequence). CDR3 length: 14 residues. CDR3 nucleotides: TGCAGTGCTATGCAGGGACCTAGCAATCAGCCCCAGCATTTT. This translates into CSAMQGPSNQPQHF.

The chain employs TRBV19 and TRBJ2-7, with D possibly TRBD1 on 6 matching bases. The CDR3 has 16 amino acids. Between the trimmed V and J ends, which lost 0 bases and 3 bases, there was a span of 15 bases. Germline V gene data show CDR1 as LNHDA and CDR2 as SQIVND (reference sequence). CDR3 region: CASSIEAARGNYEQYF. The DNA of the CDR3 is TGTGCCAGTAGTATAGAGGCAGCCAGGGGTAACTACGAGCAGTACTTC.

This clonotype was detected a few times. The chain is built from TRBV7-2 and TRBJ1-6, with D possibly matching TRBD1 (5 bases). Trimming took 3 bases from V and 10 from J, leaving 13 bases between them. The length of the CDR3 is 14 residues. Germline V gene sequence: CDR1 SGHTA, CDR2 FQGNSA. CDR3 nucleotides: TGTGCCAGCAGCTTGAGAACAGGAGCCTCACCCCTCCACTTT. Translated, it gives CASSLRTGASPLHF.

This clonotype was seen a handful of times. This rearrangement joins TRBV12-3 or TRBV12-4 to TRBJ1-1, with TRBD1 matching over 8 bases. V trimming: 3 bases; J trimming: 3 bases; junction bases outside the gene matches: 9. The CDR3 spans 16 residues. The CDR3 is CASSLGQGAGDTEAFF. The CDR3 DNA reads TGTGCCAGCAGTTTGGGCCAGGGGGCGGGGGACACTGAAGCTTTCTTT.

The CDR3 region has the DNA TGCAGTGCGGAGGCTACAGATACGCAGTATTTT. The encoded protein is CSAEATDTQYF. J is TRBJ2-3 and V is TRBV20-1; D possibly corresponds to TRBD2 (5 bases). The CDR3 covers 11 residues. The germline CDR1 and CDR2 sequences are DFQATT and SNEGSKA (reference sequence). Trimming cost V 6 bases and J 3 bases, with 7 bases left between them.

The rearrangement uses TRBV4-1 and TRBJ2-4, with 11 positions matching TRBD1. This CDR3 spans 22 amino acids. The germline V gene has CDR1 MGHRA and CDR2 YSYEKL. The ends lost 5 bases at V and 1 base at J; junction bases unmatched: 22. As DNA, the CDR3 is TGCGCCAGCAGCTCAAATGTATTGTGGGACAGGGGGACCAGTTGGGCCAAAAACATTCAGTACTTC. Translating it yields CASSSNVLWDRGTSWAKNIQYF.

This sequence joins TRBV4-1 and TRBJ1-6; D gene unclear. The CDR3 is 16 residues long. Germline V gives CDR1 MGHRA, CDR2 YSYEKL. V was pared by 0 bases and J by 7 bases, with 13 bases between. The CDR3 nucleotides are TGCGCCAGCAGCCAAGAACCGTCGGCTCGGAATTCACCCCTCCACTTT. This codes for CASSQEPSARNSPLHF.

The chain uses TRBV29-1 and TRBJ1-1; D gene unclear. V was trimmed by 4 bases and J by 0 bases, leaving 6 bases between them. From germline, CDR1 is SQVTM and CDR2 ANQGSEA. This CDR3 region has 12 residues. The CDR3 sequence: CSVVIVNTEAFF. The CDR3, as DNA: TGCAGCGTTGTGATAGTGAACACTGAAGCTTTCTTT.

This clonotype appeared many times. The chain links TRBV12-3 or TRBV12-4 to TRBJ2-7, with D maybe TRBD1 (6 bases). The V end lost 2 bases, the J end lost 4 bases, and 21 bases lay between the germline ends. This CDR3 has 17 amino acids. Here the CDR3 reads CASSLSPRGQLIYEQYF. CDR3 sequence (DNA): TGTGCCAGCAGTTTAAGTCCTCGCGGACAGCTAATTTACGAGCAGTACTTC.